Listed here are 20 T cell receptor beta chains from one sample, sequenced in a study of PD-1 blockade in classical Hodgkin lymphoma. TCRdb's table, derived via immunoSEQ multiplex PCR, lists solely in-frame clones and lacks some. The table records tens of thousands of clones, over 85% of them present only once. The time point is: cycle 4 day 1 (C4D1), after more than 5 weeks of nivolumab. Following autologous stem cell transplantation, relapse occurred in every patient, and exposure to brentuximab vedotin varied. Sequencing used peripheral blood mononuclear cells (PBMCs), obtained before the fourth cycle of nivolumab. These receptors all come from a human donor with classical Hodgkin lymphoma.

The CDR3 region has the DNA TGTGCCAGCAGCTTAGTCTCAGGGACTCTAAATTCACCCCTCCACTTT. This codes for CASSLVSGTLNSPLHF. The chain recombines TRBV11-2 with TRBJ1-6, with a weak D call TRBD1 (5 bases). Trimming took off 1 base at V and 7 bases at J, with 14 bases between the two ends. From germline, CDR1 is SGHAT and CDR2 FQNNGV. The CDR3 consists of 16 residues.

J is TRBJ2-7 and V is TRBV7-9, with TRBD1 matching 9 bases. The CDR3 runs to 14 residues. V was clipped by 5 bases and J by 3 bases; unmatched bases: 5. CDR1 is SEHNR and CDR2 is FQNEAQ in the germline V gene (reference sequence). CDR3 residues: CASSHRDRDYEQYF. CDR3 DNA sequence: TGTGCCAGCAGCCACCGGGACAGGGACTACGAGCAGTACTTC.

The genes are TRBV4-1 and TRBJ1-5, with TRBD1 matching 7 bases. This CDR3 region has 16 residues. J lost 4 bases, V lost 0 bases, and 6 bases had no gene match. Germline V gene lookup returns CDR1 MGHRA and CDR2 YSYEKL. The CDR3 coding sequence is TGCGCCAGCAGCCAAGACGGGCAGGGGGATAATCAGCCCCAGCATTTT. It translates to CASSQDGQGDNQPQHF.

This clone was counted once. The chain combines TRBV6-5 with TRBJ1-5; possible D gene TRBD1, 5 bases. Germline V gene data show CDR1 as MNHEY and CDR2 as SVGAGI. CDR3 length equals 14 residues. Deletions cut 6 bases from V and 2 bases from J, with 11 bases between. CDR3 region: CASSPGIGNQPQHF. The CDR3 nucleotides are TGTGCCAGCAGCCCAGGGATTGGCAATCAGCCCCAGCATTTT.

This chain links TRBV6-1 with TRBJ2-2, with 7 positions matching TRBD2. This CDR3 is built from 13 residues. The germline V gene has CDR1 MNHNS and CDR2 SASEGT. V dropped 4 bases and J dropped 5; count of bases not matched to a gene: 1. CDR3 coding DNA: TGTGCCAGCAGTGCGGGACTAACCGGGGAGCTGTTTTTT. This gives the protein CASSAGLTGELFF.

V and J are TRBV10-3 and TRBJ2-2; 11 nucleotides match TRBD2. The germline CDR1 and CDR2 sequences are ENHRY and SYGVKD. The CDR3 runs 17 residues. Losses at the gene ends were 2 bases for V and 4 bases for J; bases not matched to a gene: 6. The CDR3 bases are TGTGCCATCAGTGAGGGTAGCGGGGGGGCCGTCACCGGGGAGCTGTTTTTT. It specifies CAISEGSGGAVTGELFF.

The chain joins TRBV7-9 to TRBJ2-5; 8 bases are shared with TRBD2. V gave up 5 bases and J gave up 5 bases; unmatched junction bases: 4. The CDR3 has 13 amino acids. Germline-derived CDR1 and CDR2 are SEHNR and FQNEAQ (reference sequence). CDR3 bases: TGTGCCAGCAGCCAGGGACTAGGTGAGACCCAGTACTTC. Its translation is CASSQGLGETQYF.

The chain has TRBV18 and TRBJ2-7; 8 bases are shared with TRBD1. The length of the CDR3 is 15 residues. The germline V gene encodes CDR1 KGHSH and CDR2 LQKENI. Germline trimming cut 3 bases from V and 1 base from J; bases unmatched to any gene: 5. This CDR3 is CASSPGQASSYEQYF. The CDR3, as DNA: TGTGCCAGCTCACCGGGACAGGCTTCGTCCTACGAGCAGTACTTC.

The chain joins TRBV9 to TRBJ2-7, with 8 bases lining up with TRBD1. This CDR3 has 15 residues. The germline V gene has CDR1 SGDLS and CDR2 YYNGEE. J gave up 3 bases and V 3 bases, and 8 bases lay outside the gene matches. CDR3 nucleotide sequence: TGTGCCAGCAGCGCCGAGGCCGGACAGGGCTACGAGCAGTACTTC. Translating gives CASSAEAGQGYEQYF.

The chain carries TRBV27 and TRBJ2-3; 7 nucleotides line up with TRBD2. CDR1 and CDR2 from the germline V gene are MNHEY and SMNVEV (reference sequence). The junction had 11 bases not matched to a gene; V was cut back by 5 bases and J by 3 bases. The CDR3 runs 16 residues. CDR3 coding DNA: TGTGCCAGCAGTCCCGGGACTATACTTCGGACAGATACGCAGTATTTT. This translates into CASSPGTILRTDTQYF.

This clone was recorded a few times. V usage is TRBV4-1 and J usage is TRBJ1-5, with 7 nucleotides matching TRBD1. The germline gives CDR1 MGHRA, CDR2 YSYEKL. The CDR3 runs 14 residues. The V segment lost 4 bases and the J segment 3 bases; nucleotides outside the gene matches: 3. The CDR3 reads CASSPDRANQPQHF. The CDR3 DNA reads TGCGCCAGCAGCCCCGACAGGGCCAATCAGCCCCAGCATTTT.

This chain links TRBV27 with TRBJ2-7, with D possibly TRBD2 on 6 matching bases. The V gene lost 2 bases and the J gene lost 2 bases, with 13 bases spanning the gap. Per germline, CDR1 MNHEY and CDR2 SMNVEV (reference sequence). The CDR3 length is 15 residues. CDR3 DNA: TGTGCCAGCAGTTTAACCCCGACTAGGCCCTACGAGCAGTACTTC. Amino acid sequence: CASSLTPTRPYEQYF.

This clone was found once. The chain recombines TRBV7-8 with TRBJ2-7; TRBD2 matches 13 bases. V was clipped by 4 bases and J by 3 bases; unmatched bases: 9. The germline CDR1 and CDR2 sequences are SGHVS and FQNEAQ. This CDR3 is 17 amino acids long. CDR3 amino acids: CASSSLGLAGPYYEQYF. The CDR3 coding sequence is TGTGCCAGCAGCTCCCTGGGACTAGCGGGACCATACTACGAGCAGTACTTC. The variable domain in full, completed from reference TRBV7-8 and TRBJ2-7, reads GAGVSQSPRYKVAKRGQDVALRCDPISGHVSLFWYQQALGQGPEFLTYFQNEAQLDKSGLPSDRFFAERPEGSVSTLKIQRTQQEDSAVYLCASSSLGLAGPYYEQYFGPGTRLTVT.

The chain uses TRBV30 and TRBJ2-2; D is perhaps TRBD1 (6 bases). The V gene lost 2 bases and the J gene lost 6 bases, with 7 bases spanning the gap. The CDR3 has 12 residues. Germline values: CDR1 GTSNPN, CDR2 SVGIG (reference sequence). This chain's CDR3 is CAWSPGAGELFF. The CDR3 DNA is TGTGCCTGGAGTCCAGGGGCCGGGGAGCTGTTTTTT.

The V call is TRBV30, the J call TRBJ2-3, with D possibly being TRBD1 (5 bases). CDR3 length: 15 residues. Trimming left V 0 bases short and J 0 bases short, with 10 bases between. Germline assignment: CDR1 GTSNPN and CDR2 SVGIG (reference sequence). CDR3 nucleotide sequence: TGTGCCTGGAGTGTAACAGGTCCTAGCACAGATACGCAGTATTTT. Translating gives CAWSVTGPSTDTQYF.

The CDR3 sequence: CASSEAEYNEQFF. In DNA form, the CDR3 reads TGTGCCAGCAGTGAAGCAGAGTACAATGAGCAGTTCTTC. J is TRBJ2-1 and V is TRBV2, with D unclear. The germline CDR1 and CDR2 sequences are SNHLY and FYNNEI. This CDR3 spans 13 amino acids. V lost 0 bases and J lost 4, with 4 bases in between.

The gene calls are TRBV4-1 and TRBJ2-5; D is uncertain. From germline, CDR1 is MGHRA and CDR2 YSYEKL. The CDR3 consists of 15 residues. The V and J ends lost 1 base and 5 bases respectively, with 14 bases between them. CDR3 in DNA: TGCGCCAGCAGCCAAGTTCATGTCGCCACGGAGACCCAGTACTTC. The encoded protein is CASSQVHVATETQYF.

J is TRBJ2-7 and V is TRBV18; possibly TRBD1 or TRBD2 for D (5 bases each). Germline loops: CDR1 KGHSH, CDR2 LQKENI. V was trimmed by 6 bases and J by 3 bases, leaving 15 bases between them. The CDR3 spans 14 residues. Written as DNA, the CDR3 is TGTGCCAGCTCTCTCCGGGGCGGTAACTACGAGCAGTACTTC. Its protein is CASSLRGGNYEQYF. Drawing the rest from reference TRBV18 and TRBJ2-7, the complete variable domain is NAGVMQNPRHLVRRRGQEARLRCSPMKGHSHVYWYRQLPEEGLKFMVYLQKENIIDESGMPKERFSAEFPKEGPSILRIQQVVRGDSAAYFCASSLRGGNYEQYFGPGTRLTVT.

This clone was seen only once. The chain is built from TRBV5-4 and TRBJ2-5; no reliable D call. The CDR3 runs 15 residues. Germline CDR1 is SGHNT and CDR2 is YYREEE (reference sequence). V lost 0 bases and J 0 bases, leaving 9 bases between the germline ends. The CDR3 nucleotides are TGTGCCAGCAGCTTGGTTGAGGAGTACCAAGAGACCCAGTACTTC. It yields the protein CASSLVEEYQETQYF.

The chain links TRBV11-3 to TRBJ1-2; 7 nucleotides align to TRBD1. Germline-derived CDR1 and CDR2 are SGHNT and YENEEA. V was clipped by 6 bases and J by 8 bases; unmatched bases: 15. This CDR3 is built from 15 residues. The CDR3 nucleotides are TGTGCCAGCAGTTTTTCTGGGGGAGGGGGCTTGGGCTACACCTTC. It yields the protein CASSFSGGGGLGYTF.